This T cell receptor (beta chain) was found in a study of shared clonotypes between healthy human individuals. The data were produced by immunoSEQ multiplex PCR, yet TCRdb's version contains in-frame clones alone and is incomplete. The table has some 1 million clones, around 76% seen once. The CDR3 runs 14 residues. Trimming stripped 6 bases from V and 4 bases from J, with 12 bases between. CDR1 and CDR2 (germline): MNHEY, SVGAGI. The V call is TRBV6-5, the J call TRBJ2-2; a possible D gene is TRBD2 (7 bases). The sample consisted of memory CD4+ T cells sorted from blood. Described subset: CD45RA-negative fraction. This sequence was found in a young man in good health. CDR3 sequence: CASRPGGLTGELFF. CDR3 bases: TGTGCCAGCAGGCCCGGGGGGCTCACCGGGGAGCTGTTTTTT.